Sequencing of this TCR beta chain was carried out in a study of CD8+ T cells in alopecia areata. Following RNA extraction, reverse transcription yielded cDNA that acted as the sequencing template. Assay: immunoSEQ multiplex PCR; the TCRdb copy retains only in-frame clones and omits some. The profile covers 35,000 to 45,000 clones, with approximately 92% appearing a single time and approximately 20% taken by the ten largest. Treatment of the sample: oral pan-JAK inhibitor, 5-10 mg twice daily. Germline loops: CDR1 GTSNPN, CDR2 SVGIG (reference sequence). The V and J ends lost 1 base and 3 bases respectively, with 13 bases between them. CDR3 length: 14 residues.

The sequenced sample was CD8+ T cells sorted from blood, obtained at week 24, from a patient treated with tofacitinib. The chain has TRBV30 and TRBJ2-7; D remains ambiguous. The sequence was collected from a human donor with alopecia areata. CDR3 in DNA: TGTGCCTGGAGTGAATCAGAGTGGGACTACGAGCAGTACTTC. Protein sequence: CAWSESEWDYEQYF.